A single TCR beta chain is shown here with its context. Its specificity is not known. The sample belongs to a study of OX40 agonist ivuxolimab in advanced cancers. Study-wide background: Patients in the trial were receiving intravenous ivuxolimab every 2 weeks, at doses of 0.01 to 10 mg/kg. Subjects had a mean age of roughly 60 years, with a range of roughly 20 to 79; roughly 83% were male. Points from the study as a whole: At doses 0.1 to 3.0 mg/kg, CD4+ and CD8+ clones expanded.

The data were produced by immunoSEQ multiplex PCR, yet TCRdb's version contains in-frame clones alone and is incomplete. The sample has around 80,000 clones, 86% seen once. The V and J ends lost 3 bases and 9 bases respectively, with 24 bases between them. Germline loops: CDR1 SGHDT, CDR2 YYEEEE. The CDR3 totals 16 residues. The TCR originated in an adult with an advanced solid tumor such as melanoma, head and neck, liver or kidney cancer. The V call is TRBV5-6, the J call TRBJ2-5; a weak D match, TRBD2 (6 bases). The sequenced sample was CD4+ or CD8+ T cells sorted from blood, obtained in a trial of the OX40 agonist ivuxolimab. The CDR3 spells CASSSSDTYGGPPQYF. The CDR3 nucleotides are TGTGCCAGCAGCTCATCGGACACTTACGGGGGTCCCCCCCAGTACTTC.